This T cell receptor beta chain was recorded in a study of T cells in localized non-small cell lung cancer. Repertoires were generated with immunoSEQ multiplex PCR, while TCRdb's copy carries only in-frame clones and drops some. The table lists some 51,000 clones, 80% to 90% of them singletons, with 5.2% in the top ten. From germline, CDR1 is MNHEY and CDR2 SVGAGI. CDR3 length equals 14 residues. Deletions cut 2 bases from V and 4 bases from J, with 11 bases between. This material consisted of peripheral blood, taken before any cancer treatment. The sequence derives from a woman aged 35 to 69 with stage I lung adenocarcinoma. V gene TRBV6-5 combines with J gene TRBJ1-1, with D tentatively TRBD1 (5 bases). CDR3 bases: TGTGCCAGCAGTTACAACCAGGGACTCACTGAAGCTTTCTTT. Its protein is CASSYNQGLTEAFF.